This paragraph covers one TCR beta chain sequence. Its specificity is not known. This sample is part of a study of OX40 agonist ivuxolimab in advanced cancers. Looking at the study overall: Enrolled patients in dose escalation had cancers that were hepatocellular carcinoma, melanoma, renal cell or head and neck cancer.

Blood got drawn at baseline, again on cycle 4 day 1, and then on cycle 7 day 1. The CDR3 is 10 residues long. Germline values: CDR1 MNHEY, CDR2 SMNVEV (reference sequence). The V gene lost 11 bases and the J gene lost 8 bases, with 12 bases spanning the gap. TCRdb's copy holds only in-frame clones and misses some; the assay was immunoSEQ multiplex PCR. Of 50,000 to 70,000 clones listed, under 95% are singletons. General observations from the study: At doses 0.1 to 3.0 mg/kg, CD4+ and CD8+ clones expanded. CD8+ T cells showed, on average, more clonal expansion than CD4+ cells.

This clonotype was obtained from an adult with an advanced solid tumor such as melanoma, head and neck, liver or kidney cancer. The sample was CD4+ or CD8+ T cells sorted from blood, taken in a trial of the OX40 agonist ivuxolimab. This chain uses TRBV27 with TRBJ1-2; the D gene is possibly TRBD1 (6 bases). CDR3 sequence reads: CAVGGGGYTF. In nucleotides, the CDR3 is TGTGCCGTGGGGGGGGGCGGCTACACCTTC.